The 29 T cell receptor beta chains presented below share a single source sample, sequenced in a study of shared T cell receptors in the human thymus. The table came from immunoSEQ multiplex PCR; TCRdb's copy has only in-frame clones and leaves some out. In the table there are about 710,000 clones, over 75% of which are singletons. In addition, the sample was reused for a study of human thymus T cells.

Sequences were obtained from thymocytes. The receptors come from a boy in the first two years of life with a congenital heart defect.

The V and J genes are TRBV7-9 and TRBJ2-1, with 11 bases fitting TRBD2. The germline V gene encodes CDR1 SEHNR and CDR2 FQNEAQ (reference sequence). Germline trimming cut 4 bases from V and 4 bases from J; bases unmatched to any gene: 3. This CDR3 has 15 amino acids. The CDR3 DNA reads TGTGCCAGCAGCTCCGTAGCGGGGGGGTACAATGAGCAGTTCTTC. This encodes CASSSVAGGYNEQFF.

V is TRBV7-8 and J is TRBJ1-5; maybe TRBD1 (5 bases). Germline lookup yields CDR1 SGHVS and CDR2 FQNEAQ. The CDR3 loop spans 17 amino acids. V lost 8 bases, J lost 4 bases, and 24 bases lay in between. The CDR3 region is CASANLVGPGRNQPQHF. The CDR3 nucleotides are TGTGCCAGCGCGAACCTCGTGGGGCCTGGGCGGAATCAGCCCCAGCATTTT.

This clone was counted a single time. V gene TRBV15 combines with J gene TRBJ2-7; D is ambiguous. V lost 1 base and J 4 bases, leaving 20 bases between the germline ends. CDR3 length: 17 amino acids. CDR1 and CDR2 (germline): LNHNV, YYDKDF (reference sequence). In DNA, the CDR3 is TGTGCCACCAGCAGAGCTCAGGCAGGTGTGGGTTATTACGAGCAGTACTTC. This codes for CATSRAQAGVGYYEQYF.

V is TRBV19 and J is TRBJ2-7, with 8 bases aligning to TRBD1. CDR1 is LNHDA and CDR2 is SQIVND in the germline V gene (reference sequence). The CDR3 spans 14 residues. J lost 3 bases, V lost 5 bases, and 6 bases had no gene match. The CDR3 DNA follows: TGTGCCAGTAGTCCGCGGACAGGGAGCTACGAGCAGTACTTC. It specifies CASSPRTGSYEQYF.

This clone was recorded once. The rearrangement links TRBV19 to TRBJ2-1, with 8 nucleotides matching TRBD2. The CDR3 is made up of 16 amino acids. CDR1 is LNHDA, CDR2 SQIVND, per germline (reference sequence). Trimming took 5 bases from V and 8 from J; bases not matched to a gene: 14. The CDR3: CASSPPLQLADDEQFF. CDR3 in DNA: TGTGCCAGTAGTCCACCGCTCCAACTAGCGGACGATGAGCAGTTCTTC.

This clone was seen just once. The chain combines TRBV7-3 with TRBJ1-2; 9 nucleotides match TRBD1. The CDR3 runs 17 residues. The germline V gene has CDR1 SGHTA and CDR2 FQGTGA. Unmatched junction bases numbered 14, after V lost 5 bases and J lost 4 bases. The CDR3 region is CASSPRHRGRGSYGYTF. CDR3 bases: TGTGCCAGCAGCCCACGTCACAGGGGGCGCGGAAGCTATGGCTACACCTTC.

In nucleotides, the CDR3 is TGCGCCAGCAGTGAGTCGGGAGGGCGCCTAGCGGGAGGTCTTGAGCAGTACTTC. Encoded protein: CASSESGGRLAGGLEQYF. This chain joins TRBV10-2 and TRBJ2-7; the match to TRBD2 covers 11 bases. This CDR3 comprises 18 residues. The ends lost 0 bases at V and 7 bases at J; junction bases unmatched: 14. The germline gives CDR1 WSHSY, CDR2 SAAADI.

The chain links TRBV28 to TRBJ1-1, with D unresolved. V lost 4 bases and J 2 bases, leaving 11 bases between the germline ends. The V gene's germline CDR1 is MDHEN and CDR2 SYDVKM. The CDR3 runs 14 residues. In nucleotides, the CDR3 is TGTGCCAGCAGTTCACGGGTTTCAAACACTGAAGCTTTCTTT. Translating gives CASSSRVSNTEAFF.

The chain is built from TRBV11-3 and TRBJ1-2, with a weak D call TRBD1 (6 bases). The CDR3 extends over 13 amino acids. Per the germline V gene, CDR1 is SGHNT and CDR2 is YENEEA. V was shortened by 6 bases and J by 6 bases, with 14 bases between the two germline ends. The CDR3 region is CASRIKQGDGYTF. In DNA form, the CDR3 reads TGTGCCAGCAGAATAAAACAGGGAGATGGCTACACCTTC. Together with reference TRBV11-3 and TRBJ1-2, the CDR3 gives the full variable domain: EAGVVQSPRYKIIEKKQPVAFWCNPISGHNTLYWYLQNLGQGPELLIRYENEEAVDDSQLPKDRFSAERLKGVDSTLKIQPAELGDSAVYLCASRIKQGDGYTFGSGTRLTVV.

This chain joins TRBV7-9 and TRBJ2-7, with 9 bases identical to TRBD1. The CDR3 has 17 amino acids. Trimming took 5 bases from V and 4 from J; bases not matched to a gene: 15. Germline CDR1 is SEHNR and CDR2 is FQNEAQ (reference sequence). CDR3 in DNA: TGTGCCAGCAGCCAACCGGACGGACAGGGGACCGATTACGAGCAGTACTTC. It translates to CASSQPDGQGTDYEQYF.

The rearrangement links TRBV9 to TRBJ1-2, with D maybe TRBD1 (5 bases). The CDR3 runs to 14 residues. V was shortened by 6 bases and J by 6 bases, with 18 bases between the two germline ends. Germline CDR1 and CDR2: SGDLS and YYNGEE. The CDR3 loop reads CASTEDRKRDGYTF. Written as DNA, the CDR3 is TGTGCCAGCACGGAAGACAGAAAAAGGGATGGCTACACCTTC.

The chain links TRBV6-1 to TRBJ2-1, with TRBD1 matching over 9 bases. The CDR3 runs 19 residues. The V and J ends lost 2 bases and 7 bases, in that order; junction bases with no gene match: 18. The germline V gene has CDR1 MNHNS and CDR2 SASEGT. The CDR3 DNA sequence: TGTGCCAGCAGTGAAAGGAAGGGGGACAGGGCGGATTTGGTTAATGAGCAGTTCTTC. Translated, it gives CASSERKGDRADLVNEQFF.

This chain links TRBV7-9 with TRBJ1-5; TRBD1 is a possible D gene (6 bases). V was clipped by 5 bases and J by 2 bases, with 10 bases between them. The germline V gene has CDR1 SEHNR and CDR2 FQNEAQ (reference sequence). This CDR3 contains 14 residues. The CDR3 nucleotides read TGTGCCAGCAGCCGACAGGAGGGCAATCAGCCCCAGCATTTT. Its protein product is CASSRQEGNQPQHF.

The genes are TRBV27 and TRBJ1-4, with D unresolved. Trimming took 5 bases from V and 7 from J, leaving 17 bases between them. The CDR3 is 15 amino acids. Germline V gene data show CDR1 as MNHEY and CDR2 as SMNVEV (reference sequence). Written as DNA, the CDR3 is TGTGCCAGCAGTCCCCTGGTCGGGGAGGGTGAAAAACTGTTTTTT. Its translation: CASSPLVGEGEKLFF.

This clone appeared a single time. The junction does not match germline at one end; this may be a read error. This chain connects TRBV5-1 to TRBJ1-6; 9 bases fit TRBD1. In germline, CDR1 is SGHRS, CDR2 YFSETQ. CDR3 length: 18 amino acids. CDR3 coding DNA: TGCGCCAACAGCTTGAGTGACAGGGGGGGTTCCTATAATTCACCCCTCCACTTT. Its translation: CANSLSDRGGSYNSPLHF.

The chain uses TRBV30 and TRBJ1-2; TRBD1 is a possible D gene (5 bases). Trimming stripped 0 bases from V and 2 bases from J, with 16 bases between. Germline V CDR1 and CDR2: GTSNPN, SVGIG (reference sequence). The CDR3 covers 16 residues. The CDR3 here is CAWSVPDQGGNYGYTF. CDR3 DNA sequence: TGTGCCTGGAGTGTACCAGACCAGGGAGGGAACTATGGCTACACCTTC.

This chain joins TRBV28 and TRBJ2-7; 9 nucleotides line up with TRBD1. The germline V gene encodes CDR1 MDHEN and CDR2 SYDVKM. Trimming took 5 bases from V and 2 from J; bases not matched to a gene: 10. CDR3 length: 16 residues. CDR3 region: CASSPHHGTGTYEQYF. CDR3 nucleotide sequence: TGTGCCAGCAGTCCGCATCATGGGACAGGGACCTACGAGCAGTACTTC. The full variable domain, in which reference TRBV28 and TRBJ2-7 provide the parts outside the CDR3, is DVKVTQSSRYLVKRTGEKVFLECVQDMDHENMFWYRQDPGLGLRLIYFSYDVKMKEKGDIPEGYSVSREKKERFSLILESASTNQTSMYLCASSPHHGTGTYEQYFGPGTRLTVT.

The chain joins TRBV30 to TRBJ2-5, with 7 nucleotides matching TRBD1. Germline V lookup: CDR1 GTSNPN, CDR2 SVGIG (reference sequence). After removal of 3 bases from V and 2 bases from J, the junction contained 3 bases not matched to a gene. The CDR3 is 13 residues long. Here the CDR3 reads CAWSRGQQETQYF. CDR3 in DNA: TGTGCCTGGAGCCGGGGACAGCAAGAGACCCAGTACTTC. The whole variable domain, remainder taken from reference TRBV30 and TRBJ2-5, is SQTIHQWPATLVQPVGSPLSLECTVEGTSNPNLYWYRQAAGRGLQLLFYSVGIGQISSEVPQNLSASRPQDRQFILSSKKLLLSDSGFYLCAWSRGQQETQYFGPGTRLLVL.

V usage is TRBV19 and J usage is TRBJ1-5, with D perhaps matching TRBD1 (6 bases). Trimming took 4 bases from V and 0 from J, leaving 19 bases between them. The germline V gene has CDR1 LNHDA and CDR2 SQIVND (reference sequence). There are 18 residues in the CDR3. DNA of the CDR3: TGTGCCAGTAGTAGCGGGGGGGCAGGGCAATATAGCAATCAGCCCCAGCATTTT. It codes for CASSSGGAGQYSNQPQHF.

V is TRBV7-3 and J is TRBJ2-3, with 14 bases matching TRBD2. The CDR3 runs 15 residues. Germline assignment: CDR1 SGHTA and CDR2 FQGTGA. V was clipped by 5 bases and J by 10 bases; unmatched bases: 8. In DNA form, the CDR3 reads TGTGCCAGCAGCGCGGGACTAGCGGGGGCGGGGGCGCAGTATTTT. Translated, it gives CASSAGLAGAGAQYF.

The sample holds one count of this clone. This chain links TRBV9 with TRBJ2-3, with D maybe TRBD2 (6 bases). The CDR3 sequence is 19 residues long. V was clipped by 0 bases and J by 0 bases, with 20 bases between them. Germline loops: CDR1 SGDLS, CDR2 YYNGEE. Written as DNA, the CDR3 is TGTGCCAGCAGCGTAGCCCCCGTTAGCGGAGGGAAAAGCACAGATACGCAGTATTTT. Translating it yields CASSVAPVSGGKSTDTQYF.

The chain carries TRBV15 and TRBJ2-7; 8 bases are a match to TRBD2. V was clipped by 2 bases and J by 0 bases; unmatched bases: 6. The CDR3 totals 16 residues. Germline CDR1 reads LNHNV; CDR2 reads YYDKDF (reference sequence). CDR3 bases: TGTGCCACCAGCAGACCCGGACTAGCTGACTCCTACGAGCAGTACTTC. It codes for CATSRPGLADSYEQYF.

This clone occurred a few times. V and J are TRBV18 and TRBJ2-7; the match to TRBD2 covers 13 bases. J was trimmed by 6 bases and V by 0 bases; bases with no gene match: 17. This CDR3 comprises 20 residues. The germline V gene encodes CDR1 KGHSH and CDR2 LQKENI. Here the CDR3 DNA reads TGTGCCAGCTCACCACCAAAACTTAATGTACTAGCGGGAGGGCCCATCGAGCAGTACTTC. Amino acid sequence: CASSPPKLNVLAGGPIEQYF.

The chain has TRBV5-4 and TRBJ2-2; 8 bases fit TRBD1. This CDR3 region has 14 residues. Germline trimming cut 2 bases from V and 7 bases from J; bases unmatched to any gene: 4. Germline values: CDR1 SGHNT, CDR2 YYREEE (reference sequence). The CDR3 sequence: CASSFRGRGGELFF. CDR3 bases: TGTGCCAGCAGCTTCAGGGGGCGGGGCGGGGAGCTGTTTTTT.

In this sample, this clone turned up a few times. The chain joins TRBV20-1 to TRBJ2-1; no firm D call. V lost 0 bases, J lost 8 bases, and 5 bases lay in between. Germline CDR1 and CDR2: DFQATT and SNEGSKA (reference sequence). This CDR3 spans 11 amino acids. This chain's CDR3 is CSARDRDEQFF. CDR3 bases: TGCAGTGCTAGAGATCGGGATGAGCAGTTCTTC.

The gene calls are TRBV28 and TRBJ1-5, with TRBD1 matching 7 bases. J lost 5 bases, V lost 5 bases, and 6 bases had no gene match. The CDR3 contains 14 residues. CDR1 MDHEN and CDR2 SYDVKM come from the germline V gene. CDR3 bases: TGTGCCAGCAGTCGACAGGGTGGAGATCAGCCCCAGCATTTT. Its translation: CASSRQGGDQPQHF.

The chain links TRBV7-6 to TRBJ2-1, with D maybe TRBD2 (6 bases). CDR3 length: 13 amino acids. V was clipped by 9 bases and J by 4 bases, with 13 bases between them. Germline CDR1 is SGHVS and CDR2 is FNYEAQ. DNA of the CDR3: TGTGCCAGTCAGAGCGGGCCTTACAATGAGCAGTTCTTC. Protein: CASQSGPYNEQFF.

This clone was observed a handful of times. CDR3: CASSEGTPFTNTIYF. The CDR3 DNA reads as TGCGCCAGCAGTGAAGGGACTCCTTTTACAAACACCATATATTTT. V and J are TRBV10-2 and TRBJ1-3; the D gene is possibly TRBD1 (5 bases). Looked up from germline, CDR1 is WSHSY and CDR2 is SAAADI. This CDR3 is built from 15 residues. Trimming stripped 3 bases from V and 6 bases from J, with 15 bases between.

For this clone: The sample contains more than one DNA sequence encoding this CDR3. The chain combines TRBV5-6 with TRBJ1-6; perhaps TRBD1 as D (6 bases). The germline V gene encodes CDR1 SGHDT and CDR2 YYEEEE. This CDR3 contains 16 residues. V dropped 4 bases and J dropped 5 bases, with 16 bases sitting between them. The CDR3 nucleotides read TGTGCCAGCAGCCCACAGGGAGTGGGGGATAATTCACCCCTCCACTTT. Its translation: CASSPQGVGDNSPLHF.